This entry describes one TCR beta chain. This record comes from a study of blood T cell repertoires in COVID-19. This table comes from immunoSEQ multiplex PCR, and its TCRdb copy is limited to in-frame clones, with some not included. The sample contains about 300,000 clones, 85% of which appear only once. The CDR3 covers 14 residues. The V and J ends lost 3 bases and 7 bases respectively, with 15 bases between them. Germline V gene lookup returns CDR1 MDHEN and CDR2 SYDVKM. This chain uses TRBV28 with TRBJ1-2, with D hard to call. The specimen sequenced was PBMCs or T cells enriched from blood (not recorded which). This clonotype was sampled from a woman younger than 45 who had been exposed to COVID-19. The CDR3 loop reads CASSFRQVLSGYTF. The CDR3 nucleotides read TGTGCCAGCAGTTTCAGGCAGGTTCTAAGTGGCTACACCTTC.